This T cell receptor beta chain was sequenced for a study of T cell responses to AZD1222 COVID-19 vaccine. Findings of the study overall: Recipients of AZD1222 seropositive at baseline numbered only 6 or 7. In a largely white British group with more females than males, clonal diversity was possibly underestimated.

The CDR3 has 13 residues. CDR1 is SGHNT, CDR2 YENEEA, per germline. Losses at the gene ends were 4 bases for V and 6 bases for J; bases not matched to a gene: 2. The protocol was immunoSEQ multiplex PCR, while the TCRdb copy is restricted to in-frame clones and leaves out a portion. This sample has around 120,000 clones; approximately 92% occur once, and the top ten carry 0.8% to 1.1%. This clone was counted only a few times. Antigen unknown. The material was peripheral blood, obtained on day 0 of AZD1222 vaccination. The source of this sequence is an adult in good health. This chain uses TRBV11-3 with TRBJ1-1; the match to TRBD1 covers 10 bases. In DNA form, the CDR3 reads TGTGCCAGCAGCTATGGGACAGGGGCTGAAGCTTTCTTT. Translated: CASSYGTGAEAFF.